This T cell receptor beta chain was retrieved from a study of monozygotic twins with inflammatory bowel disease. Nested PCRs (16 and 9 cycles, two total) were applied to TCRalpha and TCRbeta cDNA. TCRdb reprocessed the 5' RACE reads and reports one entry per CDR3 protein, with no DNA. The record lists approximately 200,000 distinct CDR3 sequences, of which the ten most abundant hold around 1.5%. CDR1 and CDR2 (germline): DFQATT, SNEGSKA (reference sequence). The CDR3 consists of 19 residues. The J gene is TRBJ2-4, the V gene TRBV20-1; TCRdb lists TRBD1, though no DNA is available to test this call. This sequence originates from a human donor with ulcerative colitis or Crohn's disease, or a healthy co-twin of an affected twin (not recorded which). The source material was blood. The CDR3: CSALPTPRVLSGGKNIQYF.